What follows are 15 T cell receptor beta chains derived from one specimen sequenced in a study of T cell clonality in common variable immunodeficiency (dated by TCRdb to between 2015 and 2017). Results and caveats for the whole study, not just this receptor: CVID TCRbeta sequences reportedly showed fewer deletions and N-nucleotide insertions and lacked highly modified clones with 13 or more V deletions.

Libraries came from the immunoSEQ multiplex PCR assay. Imported from immuneACCESS, the table was reduced by TCRdb to in-frame sequences with V and J called. These copies leave out some clones; in studies compared against another copy, an unresolved V gene accounts for under half, and the cause of the remainder is not known. This sample was tabulated with approximately 24,000 clones, among which there are no singletons. The leading ten clones occupy roughly 9% of the sample. Antigen specificity for these receptors is unknown. The specimen sequenced was peripheral blood mononuclear cells. Receptors originate from a human donor with common variable immunodeficiency.

A note on this clone: Read coverage stops 3 residues before the CDR3 terminus; the germline J gene supplies the remainder. The chain recombines TRBV30 with TRBJ1-5, with TRBD1 matching 9 bases. The CDR3 consists of 15 residues. The germline V gene has CDR1 GTSNPN and CDR2 SVGIG (reference sequence). V gave up 6 bases and J gave up 3 bases; unmatched junction bases: 9. CDR3 sequence reads: CACSPGQGANQPQHF. The sequenced CDR3 bases are TGTGCCTGTAGCCCGGGACAGGGTGCCAATCAGCCC.

This clone has a count of ten or more. The read falls 3 residues short of the CDR3 end, and the missing part is taken from the germline J gene. The chain uses TRBV19 and TRBJ1-2, with D possibly TRBD1 on 6 matching bases. The CDR3 runs to 12 residues. Germline CDR1 and CDR2: LNHDA and SQIVND (reference sequence). The CDR3: CASSLGQSGYTF. Incomplete CDR3 DNA: TGTGCCAGTAGCCTTGGACAGAGCGGC.

This clone occurred a few times. The DNA ends 3 residues before the CDR3 does, and the rest of the CDR3 is filled in from the germline J gene. V is TRBV11-3 and J is TRBJ1-1; D is uncertain. Trimming left V 1 base short and J 1 base short, with 4 bases between. CDR1 is SGHNT and CDR2 is YENEEA in the germline V gene. This CDR3 comprises 13 residues. The sequenced CDR3 bases are TGTGCCAGCAGCTTAGGGCAGAACACTGAA. This sequence encodes CASSLGQNTE. The full CDR3 sequence reads CASSLGQNTEAFF. Supplemented by reference TRBV11-3 and TRBJ1-1, the full variable domain reads EAGVVQSPRYKIIEKKQPVAFWCNPISGHNTLYWYLQNLGQGPELLIRYENEEAVDDSQLPKDRFSAERLKGVDSTLKIQPAELGDSAVYLCASSLGQNTEAFFGQGTRLTVV.

This clone has more than one count but fewer than ten. Sequencing ends 3 residues short of the CDR3 end; the germline J gene provides the rest. The chain uses TRBV19 and TRBJ1-5; TRBD1 is a possible D gene (5 bases). The germline V and J ends were trimmed by 3 bases and 8 bases, with 14 bases remaining between them. Germline V gene lookup returns CDR1 LNHDA and CDR2 SQIVND (reference sequence). The CDR3 has 14 residues. CDR3 in amino acids: CASSITGPLEPQHF. The sequenced part of the CDR3 DNA is TGTGCCAGTAGTATCACAGGACCCCTGGAGCCC. The variable domain in full, with the rest retrieved from reference TRBV19 and TRBJ1-5, is DGGITQSPKYLFRKEGQNVTLSCEQNLNHDAMYWYRQDPGQGLRLIYYSQIVNDFQKGDIAEGYSVSREKKESFPLTVTSAQKNPTAFYLCASSITGPLEPQHFGDGTRLSIL.

This clone was counted between two and nine times. The read stops 3 residues short of the end of the CDR3; the missing end is completed from the germline J gene. The gene calls are TRBV19 and TRBJ1-5; D remains unclear. V shed 0 bases and J shed 1 base, with 7 bases lying between them. Germline V gene data show CDR1 as LNHDA and CDR2 as SQIVND (reference sequence). The CDR3 is 15 residues long. Partial CDR3 DNA: TGTGCCAGTAGTATAGATGACACAAGCAATCAGCCC. Residues: CASSIDDTSNQP. The whole CDR3 reads CASSIDDTSNQPQHF.

As concerns this clone: The read terminates 3 residues before the CDR3 end, so the remaining end is supplied by the germline J gene. This chain uses TRBV6-2 or TRBV6-3 with TRBJ2-7; D might be TRBD2 (6 bases). The V end lost 2 bases, the J end lost 4 bases, and 15 bases lay between the germline ends. Per the germline V gene, CDR1 is MNHEY and CDR2 is SVGEGT. This CDR3 comprises 15 residues. The sequenced CDR3 bases are TGTGCCAGCAGTTACCCTAGGGACTGGGAATACGAG. Amino acids: CASSYPRDWEYE. The complete CDR3 reads CASSYPRDWEYEQYF.

In regard to this clone: The read gets to within 3 residues of the CDR3 end, and the germline J gene fills in the rest. The chain couples TRBV30 to TRBJ1-6; weak D call: TRBD1 (6 bases). The V and J ends lost 7 bases and 9 bases respectively, with 25 bases between them. CDR3 length: 16 residues. Germline assignment: CDR1 GTSNPN and CDR2 SVGIG (reference sequence). The covered CDR3 bases are TGTGCCTCTGGGGGGGCAGCCCAAATTACTTCTTCACCC. Protein product: CASGGAAQITSSP. The CDR3 as a whole reads CASGGAAQITSSPLHF.

This clone has at least ten counts. With the read ending 3 residues before the CDR3 end, the germline J gene is used to fill in that end. The rearrangement uses TRBV7-9 and TRBJ1-1, with 8 positions matching TRBD1. V lost 5 bases and J lost 0; bases outside the gene matches: 5. The germline V gene encodes CDR1 SEHNR and CDR2 FQNEAQ (reference sequence). The CDR3 extends over 15 amino acids. The sequenced CDR3 bases are TGTGCCAGCAGCCCGAGGGACAGGCTGAACACTGAA. Encoded protein: CASSPRDRLNTE. The full CDR3 protein reads CASSPRDRLNTEAFF.

In this sample, this clone turned up many times. The read halts 3 residues ahead of the CDR3 end, with the missing end drawn from the germline J gene. The chain combines TRBV5-4 with TRBJ2-5; 7 bases line up with TRBD1. Germline V gene data show CDR1 as SGHNT and CDR2 as YYREEE (reference sequence). The CDR3 sequence is 15 residues long. J was trimmed by 1 base and V by 4 bases; bases with no gene match: 7. CDR3 amino acids: CASSTQQGSQETQYF. CDR3 bases read: TGTGCCAGCAGCACACAACAGGGGTCCCAAGAGACC.

Comment on this clone: The CDR3 end lies 3 residues beyond the end of the read and is filled in from the germline J gene. The V and J genes are TRBV4-2 and TRBJ2-7, with 8 bases matching TRBD1. The CDR3 loop spans 14 amino acids. The trim removed 4 bases at V and 3 bases at J, leaving 5 bases unmatched. The germline V gene encodes CDR1 LGHNA and CDR2 YNFKEQ. The CDR3 bases that were read are TGTGCCAGCAGCCCGACAGGGGTAGTCTACGAG. This gives the protein CASSPTGVVYE. From start to end, the CDR3 is CASSPTGVVYEQYF.

This clone turned up a few times. The read stops 3 residues short of the end of the CDR3; the missing end is completed from the germline J gene. The chain has TRBV7-9 and TRBJ2-5; 7 bases are shared with TRBD2. With 7 bases clipped from V and 3 bases from J, the junction kept 2 bases outside the gene matches. The CDR3 is 12 residues long. From germline, CDR1 is SEHNR and CDR2 FQNEAQ (reference sequence). Partial CDR3 DNA: TGTGCCAGCACCCGGGGGGAAGAGACC. This translates into CASTRGEET. The whole CDR3 region reads CASTRGEETQYF.

This clone showed up just a few times. The CDR3 end is not reached by the read, which stops 3 residues before it; the germline J gene fills it in. The chain couples TRBV11-2 to TRBJ2-1, with a possible D match to TRBD2 (6 bases). There are 15 residues in the CDR3. Trimming left V 3 bases short and J 2 bases short, with 11 bases between. From germline, CDR1 is SGHAT and CDR2 FQNNGV. Partial CDR3 DNA: TGTGCCAGCAGCTTGAGTAGCGGTACCTACAATGAG. It codes for CASSLSSGTYNE. In full, the CDR3 reads CASSLSSGTYNEQFF.

This clone was recorded a few times. The CDR3 region is CASRRRRDTEAFF. The sequenced CDR3 bases are TGTGCCAGCAGGCGTCGTAGGGACACTGAA. The J gene is TRBJ1-1, the V gene TRBV2; D call uncertain. From the germline J gene comes the end of the CDR3, since the read stops 3 residues before it. The CDR3 spans 13 residues. Trimming stripped 6 bases from V and 3 bases from J, with 11 bases between. The V gene's germline CDR1 is SNHLY and CDR2 FYNNEI.

This clone was observed a handful of times. The CDR3 DNA, read in part, is TGTGCCAGCAGCATTACTAGCGGGGGAGAGACC. Encoded protein: CASSITSGGET. The whole CDR3 sequence is CASSITSGGETQYF. V gene TRBV7-2 combines with J gene TRBJ2-5; 11 nucleotides match TRBD2. The read halts 3 residues ahead of the CDR3 end, with the missing end drawn from the germline J gene. Trimming cost V 5 bases and J 4 bases; bases outside gene matches: 3. From germline, CDR1 is SGHTA and CDR2 FQGNSA. CDR3 length equals 14 residues.

This clone was counted between two and nine times. Read coverage stops 3 residues before the CDR3 terminus; the germline J gene supplies the remainder. The chain joins TRBV11-3 to TRBJ2-5, with TRBD2 identical over 8 bases. Trimming at V came to 5 bases and at J to 6 bases, leaving 8 bases not matched to a gene. This CDR3 spans 14 amino acids. The V gene's germline CDR1 is SGHNT and CDR2 YENEEA. This CDR3 reads CASSLSRGAKTQYF. The DNA read from the CDR3 is TGTGCCAGCAGCCTCTCGCGGGGGGCAAAGACC. Supplemented by reference TRBV11-3 and TRBJ2-5, the full variable domain reads EAGVVQSPRYKIIEKKQPVAFWCNPISGHNTLYWYLQNLGQGPELLIRYENEEAVDDSQLPKDRFSAERLKGVDSTLKIQPAELGDSAVYLCASSLSRGAKTQYFGPGTRLLVL.